These T cell receptor beta chains were read from a single sample in a study of control samples from healthy donors and cancer patients. The protocol was immunoSEQ multiplex PCR, while the TCRdb copy is restricted to in-frame clones and leaves out a portion. Among around 140,000 clones listed, 92% were seen once. Sequenced sample: blood. All receptors derive from a man younger than 35 in good health. CDR3s include the opening cysteine and the closing phenylalanine or tryptophan. Fields, in order: J gene, D gene, clone size, V gene, CDR3 DNA, CDR3 protein. A D gene is named only where the DNA matches it firmly. Clone size appears in some rows only: once, few, many, or a class for an expanded clone.

TRBJ1-2	.	.	TRBV9	TGTGCCAGCAGCCCGGGTGAGGGAAATGGCTACACCTTC	CASSPGEGNGYTF
TRBJ2-7	.	.	TRBV7-2	TGTGCCAGCAGCCCAGGACCGTACCTAGAGCAGTACTTC	CASSPGPYLEQYF
TRBJ2-6	.	few	TRBV6-4	TGTGCCAGCAGTGACTCGGGGGGAGCAGGGGCCAACGTCCTGACTTTC	CASSDSGGAGANVLTF
TRBJ1-2	TRBD1	.	TRBV19	TGTGCCAGTAGTGATGGCGGGACAGCCTATGGCTACACCTTC	CASSDGGTAYGYTF
TRBJ1-3	.	.	TRBV30	TGTGCCTGGAGCGCCGGGGGCATCTCTGGAAACACCATATATTTT	CAWSAGGISGNTIYF
TRBJ1-2	.	.	TRBV28	TGTGCCAGCAGTTTAGTGGGGTGGGGCTATGGCTACACCTTC	CASSLVGWGYGYTF
TRBJ1-2	TRBD1	.	TRBV5-1	TGCGCCAGCAGTACGGTGGGACAGGGAGACTATGGCTACACCTTC	CASSTVGQGDYGYTF
TRBJ2-7	.	.	TRBV27	TGTGCCAGCAAACCCGACGATGGGGTACGGGGCCCTTTATTTGAGCAGTACTTC	CASKPDDGVRGPLFEQYF
TRBJ1-5	.	.	TRBV19	TGTGCCAGTAGTATCAAACGGAATAGCAATCAGCCCCAGCATTTT	CASSIKRNSNQPQHF
TRBJ2-5	TRBD1	.	TRBV6-5	TGTGCCAGCAGTTACGACAGGGTGGAAGAGACCCAGTACTTC	CASSYDRVEETQYF
TRBJ2-5	TRBD2	.	TRBV9	TGTGCCAGCAGCGTAGGAGGGACTAGCGGGCAAGAGACCCAGTACTTC	CASSVGGTSGQETQYF
TRBJ1-2	TRBD1	once	TRBV29-1	TGCAGCGTTGACCGACAGGGTACGGGGTATGGCTACACCTTC	CSVDRQGTGYGYTF
TRBJ2-1	.	.	TRBV6-5	TGTGCCAGCCGAGAGACTGCCGGGCTCGGGGAGTTCTTC	CASRETAGLGEFF
TRBJ2-2	TRBD1	.	TRBV7-9	TGTGCCAGCAGCTCGACAGGGGCGAACACCGGGGAGCTGTTTTTT	CASSSTGANTGELFF
TRBJ2-5	TRBD1	once	TRBV28	TGTGCCAGCAGTTTATTGGGACAGGGTATGAAAGGCCAAGAGACCCAGTACTTC	CASSLLGQGMKGQETQYF
TRBJ2-1	.	.	TRBV7-6	TGTGCCAGCACCCCCGGAGGGGGGCGCGCCTACAATGAGCAGTTCTTC	CASTPGGGRAYNEQFF
TRBJ1-2	.	.	TRBV3-1/TRBV3-2	TGTGCCAGCAGCCAAGATCGACAGTATGGCTACACCTTC	CASSQDRQYGYTF
TRBJ2-3	.	.	TRBV1	TGCACCAGCAGCCAGGTCGGGGTGGATACGCAGTATTTT	CTSSQVGVDTQYF
TRBJ2-1	TRBD1	.	TRBV4-1	TGCGCCAGCAGCCTACCCCACCAGGCCAGGGGGCCCTACAATGAGCAGTTCTTC	CASSLPHQARGPYNEQFF
TRBJ2-7	.	.	TRBV7-9	TGTGCCAGCAGCTTTGGGGGAGGTGTGGGGAAGTACTTC	CASSFGGGVGKYF
TRBJ2-1	.	few	TRBV2	TGTGCCAGCAGTAGGCTAGGGATTAACAATGAGCAGTTCTTC	CASSRLGINNEQFF
TRBJ1-2	TRBD1	.	TRBV3-1/TRBV3-2	TGTGCCAGCAGCCCCGTACTTCCCGGGACAGGGGCCATTTATGGCTACACCTTC	CASSPVLPGTGAIYGYTF
TRBJ2-5	TRBD2	.	TRBV9	TGTGCCAGCAGCCGGGGGGGCTTGGAAGAGACCCAGTACTTC	CASSRGGLEETQYF
TRBJ2-3	TRBD2	once	TRBV18	TGTGCCAGCTCACCACCGGGCGGGGGGACCACAGATACGCAGTATTTT	CASSPPGGGTTDTQYF
TRBJ1-1	.	.	TRBV7-9	TGTGCCAGCAAGATGACAGACTGGAACACTGAAGCTTTCTTT	CASKMTDWNTEAFF
TRBJ1-2	TRBD1	.	TRBV4-1	TGCGCCAGCAGCCAAGTTGGACAGGGCTATGGCTACACCTTC	CASSQVGQGYGYTF
TRBJ1-1	TRBD1	.	TRBV5-1	TGCGCCAGCAGTTATGGAGCAGGGGGAGGAACTGAAGCTTTCTTT	CASSYGAGGGTEAFF
TRBJ1-5	.	.	TRBV7-2	TGTGCCAGCAGCTTAGCTTACAGAGTATTGGGGGATCAGCCCCAGCATTTT	CASSLAYRVLGDQPQHF
TRBJ1-6	.	.	TRBV7-2	TGTGCCAGCAGCCGGGGGGGGACCCCTGGTTCACCCCTCCACTTT	CASSRGGTPGSPLHF
TRBJ1-6	TRBD1	.	TRBV6-4	TGTGCCAGCAGTGCGGGACAGGGGTATAATTCACCCCTCCACTTT	CASSAGQGYNSPLHF
TRBJ1-3	.	.	TRBV30	TGTGCCTGGAGTGTACGAGGGGGGTTTTATTTAAACCGCTCTGGAAACACCATATATTTT	CAWSVRGGFYLNRSGNTIYF
TRBJ1-1	.	.	TRBV5-1	TGCGCCAGCAGCTTGAGTCCTGGGACTTACGCTGAAGCTTTCTTT	CASSLSPGTYAEAFF
TRBJ1-1	.	.	TRBV19	TGTGCCAGTAGTGGGCCGCGTGGGAGGGCGGCGGATGAAGCTTTCTTT	CASSGPRGRAADEAFF
TRBJ2-1	TRBD2	.	TRBV2	TGTGCCAGCAAGGAGCGGGGGGCGTGGAATGAGCAGTTCTTC	CASKERGAWNEQFF
TRBJ1-5	.	.	TRBV27	TGTGCCAGCAGCCCTAAACATAGCAATCAGCCCCAGCATTTT	CASSPKHSNQPQHF
TRBJ1-2	.	.	TRBV12-3/TRBV12-4	TGTGCCAGCAGTAAAACCGTTGGCTACACCTTC	CASSKTVGYTF
TRBJ2-7	TRBD1	.	TRBV4-1	TGCGCCAGCAGCCAAGGGACAGGCAGCGAGCAGTACTTC	CASSQGTGSEQYF
TRBJ1-1	TRBD1	.	TRBV7-3	TGTGCCAGCAGCTATACAGGGGGAGGCACTGAAGCTTTCTTT	CASSYTGGGTEAFF
TRBJ1-2	.	.	TRBV5-4	TGTGCCAGCAGCTCAAACGGGCAAAATCCTTATGGCTACACCTTC	CASSSNGQNPYGYTF
TRBJ1-5	TRBD1	.	TRBV9	TGTGCCAGCAGCGTACGGGACAGGGGCAGCAATCAGCCCCAGCATTTT	CASSVRDRGSNQPQHF
TRBJ2-7	TRBD1	.	TRBV11-2	TGTGCCAGCAGCTCGATACAGGGGGTCAACGAGCAGTACTTC	CASSSIQGVNEQYF
TRBJ1-2	.	.	TRBV19	TGTGCCAGTAGTATTGAACGCGGCACTTTAACCTATGGCTACACCTTC	CASSIERGTLTYGYTF
TRBJ2-2	.	.	TRBV5-1	TGCGCCAGCAGCTCCAACCCCGGGCAGGCCGGGGAGCTGTTTTTT	CASSSNPGQAGELFF
TRBJ2-3	.	.	TRBV29-1	TGCAGCCCCCTTATTGGAGATACGCAGTATTTT	CSPLIGDTQYF
TRBJ1-5	.	.	TRBV2	TGTGCCAGCAGTGTTCCCGTTGAGGGTGCGGGCAATCAGCCCCAGCATTTT	CASSVPVEGAGNQPQHF
TRBJ2-3	.	.	TRBV7-3	TGTGCCAGCAGCTTAGGGGCCAGCATGGGTACGCAGTATTTT	CASSLGASMGTQYF
TRBJ1-2	.	once	TRBV14	TGTGCCAGCAGCCAAGACGTAATTAACTTCCTCTTC	CASSQDVINFLF
TRBJ2-7	TRBD1	.	TRBV6-5	TGTGCCAGCAGCGGATCTTGGACAGGGTCCTACGAGCAGTACTTC	CASSGSWTGSYEQYF
TRBJ2-7	TRBD2	once	TRBV7-2	TGTGCCACAAGATTGAGCGGGGCGTACGAGCAGTACTTC	CATRLSGAYEQYF
TRBJ2-5	.	.	TRBV28	TGTGCCAGCAGTTCCCTGTTTCTGGCCGGGACACAAGAGACCCAGTACTTC	CASSSLFLAGTQETQYF
TRBJ2-5	.	.	TRBV5-4	TGTGCCAGCAGCTTGACCCTGACAGCCAACGGGCGGACCCAGTACTTC	CASSLTLTANGRTQYF
TRBJ2-2	.	.	TRBV6-1	TGTGCCAGCAGTGAGGGACACCTCACCGGGGAGCTGTTTTTT	CASSEGHLTGELFF